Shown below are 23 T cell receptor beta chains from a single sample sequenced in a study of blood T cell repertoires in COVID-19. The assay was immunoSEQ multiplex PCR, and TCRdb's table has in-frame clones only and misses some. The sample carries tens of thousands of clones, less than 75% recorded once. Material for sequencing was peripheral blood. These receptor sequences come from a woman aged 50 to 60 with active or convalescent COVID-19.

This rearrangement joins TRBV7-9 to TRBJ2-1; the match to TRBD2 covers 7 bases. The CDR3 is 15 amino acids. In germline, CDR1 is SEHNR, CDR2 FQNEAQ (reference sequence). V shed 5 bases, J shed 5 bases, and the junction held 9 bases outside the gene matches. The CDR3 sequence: CASSLGGGLNNEQFF. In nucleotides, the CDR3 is TGTGCCAGCAGCCTTGGGGGGGGACTGAACAATGAGCAGTTCTTC.

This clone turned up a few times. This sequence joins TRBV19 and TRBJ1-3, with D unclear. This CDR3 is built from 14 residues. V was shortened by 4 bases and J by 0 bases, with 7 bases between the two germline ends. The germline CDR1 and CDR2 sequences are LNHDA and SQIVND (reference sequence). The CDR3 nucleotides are TGTGCCAGTAGTAGTAGTCCCTCTGGAAACACCATATATTTT. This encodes CASSSSPSGNTIYF.

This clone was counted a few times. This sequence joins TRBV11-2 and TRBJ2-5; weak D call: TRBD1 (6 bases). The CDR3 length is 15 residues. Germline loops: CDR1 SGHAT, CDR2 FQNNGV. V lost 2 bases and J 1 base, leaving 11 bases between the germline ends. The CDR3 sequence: CASSLSGQFQETQYF. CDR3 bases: TGTGCCAGCAGCTTATCCGGACAGTTCCAAGAGACCCAGTACTTC.

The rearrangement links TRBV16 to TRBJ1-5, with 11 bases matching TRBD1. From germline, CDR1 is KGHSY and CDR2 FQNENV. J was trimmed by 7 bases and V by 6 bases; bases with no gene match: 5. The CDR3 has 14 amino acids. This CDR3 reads CASRGTGGLQPQHF. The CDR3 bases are TGTGCCAGCAGGGGGACAGGGGGTCTCCAGCCCCAGCATTTT.

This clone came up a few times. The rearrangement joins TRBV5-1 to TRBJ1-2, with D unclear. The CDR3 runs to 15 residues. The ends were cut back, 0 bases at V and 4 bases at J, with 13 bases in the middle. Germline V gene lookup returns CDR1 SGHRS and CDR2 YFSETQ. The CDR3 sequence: CASSLVSQLVYGYTF. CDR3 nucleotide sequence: TGCGCCAGCAGCTTGGTATCGCAGTTGGTCTATGGCTACACCTTC.

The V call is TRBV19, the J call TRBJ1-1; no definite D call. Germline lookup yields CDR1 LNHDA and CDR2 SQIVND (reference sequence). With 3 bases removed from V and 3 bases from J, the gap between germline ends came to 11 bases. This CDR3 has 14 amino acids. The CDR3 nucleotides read TGTGCCAGTAGTATGCCAGGATGGGACACTGAAGCTTTCTTT. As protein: CASSMPGWDTEAFF.

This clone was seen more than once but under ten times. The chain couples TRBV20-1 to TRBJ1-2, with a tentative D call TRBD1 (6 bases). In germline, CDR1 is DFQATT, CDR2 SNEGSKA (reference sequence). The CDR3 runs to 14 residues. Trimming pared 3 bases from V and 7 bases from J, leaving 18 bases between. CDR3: CSASGLGGALGYTF. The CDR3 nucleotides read TGCAGTGCTAGTGGGCTGGGGGGGGCGCTTGGCTACACCTTC.

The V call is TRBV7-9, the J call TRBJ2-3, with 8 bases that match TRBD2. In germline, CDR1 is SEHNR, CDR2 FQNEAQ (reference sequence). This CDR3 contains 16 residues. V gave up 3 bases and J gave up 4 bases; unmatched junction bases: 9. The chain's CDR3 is CASSLRLSGSADTQYF. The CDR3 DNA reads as TGTGCCAGCAGCTTGAGATTGAGCGGGAGCGCAGATACGCAGTATTTT.

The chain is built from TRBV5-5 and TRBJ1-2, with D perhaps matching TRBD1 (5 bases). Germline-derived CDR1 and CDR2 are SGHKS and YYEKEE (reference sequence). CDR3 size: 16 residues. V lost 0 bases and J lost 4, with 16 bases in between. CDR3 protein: CASSLVSGNEGYGYTF. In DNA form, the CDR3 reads TGTGCCAGCAGCTTGGTTTCAGGGAACGAAGGCTATGGCTACACCTTC.

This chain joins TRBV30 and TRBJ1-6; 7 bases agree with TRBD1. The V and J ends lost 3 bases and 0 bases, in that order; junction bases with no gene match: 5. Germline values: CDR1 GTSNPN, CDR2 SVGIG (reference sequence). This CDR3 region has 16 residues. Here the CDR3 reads CAWRHTGASYNSPLHF. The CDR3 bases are TGTGCCTGGAGACATACAGGGGCCTCCTATAATTCACCCCTCCACTTT.

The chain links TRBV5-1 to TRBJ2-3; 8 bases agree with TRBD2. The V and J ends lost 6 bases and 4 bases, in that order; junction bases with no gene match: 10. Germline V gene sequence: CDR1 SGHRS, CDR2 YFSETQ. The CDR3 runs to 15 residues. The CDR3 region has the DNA TGCGCCAGCACTTTAGCGGGACATAACGCAGATACGCAGTATTTT. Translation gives CASTLAGHNADTQYF.

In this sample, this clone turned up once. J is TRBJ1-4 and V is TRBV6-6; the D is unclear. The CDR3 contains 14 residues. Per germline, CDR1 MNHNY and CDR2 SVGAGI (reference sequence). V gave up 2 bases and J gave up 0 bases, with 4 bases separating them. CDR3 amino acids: CASSYRATNEKLFF. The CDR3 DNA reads TGTGCCAGCAGTTACCGTGCAACTAATGAAAAACTGTTTTTT.

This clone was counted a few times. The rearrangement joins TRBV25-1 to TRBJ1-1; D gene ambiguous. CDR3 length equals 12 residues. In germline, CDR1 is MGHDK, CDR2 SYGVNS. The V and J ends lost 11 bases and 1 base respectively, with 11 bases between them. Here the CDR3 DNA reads TGTGCCGCAGACTCGGGGAACACTGAAGCTTTCTTT. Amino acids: CAADSGNTEAFF.

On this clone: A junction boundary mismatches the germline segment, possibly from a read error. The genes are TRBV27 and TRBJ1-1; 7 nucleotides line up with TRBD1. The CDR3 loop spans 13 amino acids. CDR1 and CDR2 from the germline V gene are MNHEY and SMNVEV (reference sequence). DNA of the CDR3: TGTGCCAGCAGTCCTCCGACAGGGACTGAGGCTTTCTTT. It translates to CASSPPTGTEAFF.

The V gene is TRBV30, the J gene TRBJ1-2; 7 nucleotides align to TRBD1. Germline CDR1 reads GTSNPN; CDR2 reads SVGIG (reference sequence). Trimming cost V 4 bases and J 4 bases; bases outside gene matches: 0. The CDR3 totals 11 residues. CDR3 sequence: CAWTGGYGYTF. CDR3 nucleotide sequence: TGTGCCTGGACAGGGGGCTATGGCTACACCTTC. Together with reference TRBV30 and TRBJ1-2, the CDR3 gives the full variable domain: SQTIHQWPATLVQPVGSPLSLECTVEGTSNPNLYWYRQAAGRGLQLLFYSVGIGQISSEVPQNLSASRPQDRQFILSSKKLLLSDSGFYLCAWTGGYGYTFGSGTRLTVV.

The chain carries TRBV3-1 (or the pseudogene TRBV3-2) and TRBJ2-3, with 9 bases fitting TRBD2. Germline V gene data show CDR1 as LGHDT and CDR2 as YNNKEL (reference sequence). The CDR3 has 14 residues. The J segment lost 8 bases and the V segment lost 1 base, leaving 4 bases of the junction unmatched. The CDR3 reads CASSQASGVGTQYF. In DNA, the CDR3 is TGTGCCAGCAGCCAAGCTAGCGGGGTAGGTACGCAGTATTTT.

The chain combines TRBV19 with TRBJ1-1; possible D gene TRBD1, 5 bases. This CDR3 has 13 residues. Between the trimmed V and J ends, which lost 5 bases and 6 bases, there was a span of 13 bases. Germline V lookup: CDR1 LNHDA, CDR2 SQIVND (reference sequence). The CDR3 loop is CASSPGGMAEAFF. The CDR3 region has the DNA TGTGCCAGTAGTCCGGGGGGGATGGCTGAAGCTTTCTTT.

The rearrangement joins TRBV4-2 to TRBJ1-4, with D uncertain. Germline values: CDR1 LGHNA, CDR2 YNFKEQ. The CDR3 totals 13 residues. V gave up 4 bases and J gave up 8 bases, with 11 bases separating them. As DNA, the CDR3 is TGTGCCAGCAGCCCCGCCCACGGGGAAAAACTGTTTTTT. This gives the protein CASSPAHGEKLFF.

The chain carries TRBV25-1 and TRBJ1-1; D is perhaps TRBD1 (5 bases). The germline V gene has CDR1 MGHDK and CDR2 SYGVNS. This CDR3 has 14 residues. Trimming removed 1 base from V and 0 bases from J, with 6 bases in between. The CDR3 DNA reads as TGTGCCAGCAGTGAATGGGGGGTGAACACTGAAGCTTTCTTT. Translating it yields CASSEWGVNTEAFF.

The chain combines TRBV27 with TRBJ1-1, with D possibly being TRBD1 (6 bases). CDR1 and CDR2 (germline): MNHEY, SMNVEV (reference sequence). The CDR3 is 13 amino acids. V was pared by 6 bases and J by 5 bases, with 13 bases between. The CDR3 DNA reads TGTGCCAGCAGGTCAGGGGCGAGGACTGAAGCTTTCTTT. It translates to CASRSGARTEAFF.

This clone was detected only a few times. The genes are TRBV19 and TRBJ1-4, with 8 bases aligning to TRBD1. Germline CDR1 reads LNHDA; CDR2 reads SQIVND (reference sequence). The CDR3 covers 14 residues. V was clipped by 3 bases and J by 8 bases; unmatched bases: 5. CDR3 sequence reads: CASSIDRGREKLFF. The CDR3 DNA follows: TGTGCCAGTAGTATCGACAGGGGACGCGAAAAACTGTTTTTT.

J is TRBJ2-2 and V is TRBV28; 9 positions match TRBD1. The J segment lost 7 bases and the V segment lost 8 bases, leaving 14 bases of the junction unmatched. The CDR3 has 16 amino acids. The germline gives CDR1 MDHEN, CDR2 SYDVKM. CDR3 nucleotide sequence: TGTGCCAGCCTAAAGGCGGGGACAGGGTTGGTCGGGGAGCTGTTTTTT. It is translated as CASLKAGTGLVGELFF.

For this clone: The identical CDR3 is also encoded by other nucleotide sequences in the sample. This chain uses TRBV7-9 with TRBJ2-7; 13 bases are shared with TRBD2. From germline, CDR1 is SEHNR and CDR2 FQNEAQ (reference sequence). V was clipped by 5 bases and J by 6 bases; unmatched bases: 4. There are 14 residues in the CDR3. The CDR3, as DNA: TGTGCCAGCAGCACCGGGACTAGCGGGGTCGAGCAGTACTTC. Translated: CASSTGTSGVEQYF.